These 22 T cell receptor beta chains were all obtained from the same sample, sequenced in a study of T cells in Graves' hyperthyroidism and ophthalmopathy. RNA transcripts yielded amplified TCR beta CDR3 regions. In the first-round RT-PCR of the TCR CDR3, the HTBI primer set was used. TCRdb independently ran MiXCR on the multiplex PCR reads; one entry per CDR3 protein. The table shows some 800,000 distinct CDR3 sequences, with over 35% occurring only once. The sample comprised blood. Receptors originate from a man aged 18 to 30 with Graves' hyperthyroidism.

This chain joins TRBV15 and TRBJ1-5; D possibly corresponds to TRBD1 (6 bases). The CDR3 totals 13 residues. Between the trimmed V and J ends, which lost 3 bases and 7 bases, there was a span of 10 bases. The V gene's germline CDR1 is LNHNV and CDR2 YYDKDF (reference sequence). The CDR3 DNA reads TGTGCCACCAGCAGTCAGGGGACCCAGCCCCAGCATTTT. The encoded protein is CATSSQGTQPQHF.

This clonotype was counted many times. The V gene is TRBV29-1, the J gene TRBJ1-1, with 7 nucleotides matching TRBD1. V gave up 7 bases and J gave up 0 bases; unmatched junction bases: 8. The CDR3 spans 14 residues. Germline lookup yields CDR1 SQVTM and CDR2 ANQGSEA. CDR3 sequence reads: CSAAEGQMNTEAFF. Here the CDR3 DNA reads TGCAGCGCCGCGGAGGGACAGATGAACACTGAAGCTTTCTTT.

This clonotype was recorded only once. This could be a read error, since a much larger clone is one nucleotide away. No conserved phenylalanine or tryptophan is present at the end of the CDR3, so a read error is the likely explanation. The rearrangement uses TRBV7-8 and TRBJ1-1; 8 bases match TRBD1. The J segment lost 5 bases and the V segment lost 4 bases, leaving 3 bases of the junction unmatched. This CDR3 has 13 amino acids. Germline values: CDR1 SGHVS, CDR2 FQNEAQ. Here the CDR3 DNA reads TGTGCCAGCAGCTCGACAGGGGTAACTGAAGCTTTCTCT. The encoded protein is CASSSTGVTEAFS.

There are many counts of this clonotype. The chain links TRBV15 to TRBJ1-5; D gene uncertain. This CDR3 spans 15 amino acids. Germline V gene lookup returns CDR1 LNHNV and CDR2 YYDKDF (reference sequence). Between the trimmed V and J ends, which lost 0 bases and 1 base, there was a span of 7 bases. CDR3 in DNA: TGTGCCACCAGCAGAGAGGGCCGGAGCAATCAGCCCCAGCATTTT. Protein product: CATSREGRSNQPQHF.

This clonotype was seen at least ten times. This chain uses TRBV12-3 or TRBV12-4 with TRBJ1-6; perhaps TRBD1 as D (6 bases). Trimming left V 3 bases short and J 9 bases short, with 12 bases between. The CDR3 consists of 14 residues. The CDR3 DNA sequence: TGTGCCAGCAGTTTCAACAGGGCCGGTTCACCCCTCCACTTT. Its protein product is CASSFNRAGSPLHF.

The table lists this clonotype with many counts. The V call is TRBV20-1, the J call TRBJ1-2, with D uncertain. Germline V gene lookup returns CDR1 DFQATT and CDR2 SNEGSKA (reference sequence). Trimming took 4 bases from V and 2 from J, leaving 11 bases between them. The CDR3 consists of 13 residues. The CDR3 DNA follows: TGCAGTGCTACTTACGACGGGAACTATGGCTACACCTTC. Its translation: CSATYDGNYGYTF.

This chain links TRBV20-1 with TRBJ1-5, with a possible D match to TRBD1 (6 bases). Trimming removed 6 bases at V and 0 bases at J, with 15 bases between. The CDR3 sequence is 15 residues long. CDR1 is DFQATT and CDR2 is SNEGSKA in the germline V gene (reference sequence). The CDR3 here is CSASSRGGSNQPQHF. Here the CDR3 DNA reads TGCAGTGCCAGCAGTAGGGGGGGTAGCAATCAGCCCCAGCATTTT.

The chain employs TRBV9 and TRBJ2-2; no clear D. The V and J ends lost 1 base and 4 bases respectively, with 5 bases between them. Germline V gene sequence: CDR1 SGDLS, CDR2 YYNGEE. The CDR3 sequence is 13 residues long. The CDR3 coding sequence is TGTGCCAGCAGCGTAACAGTCACCGGGGAGCTGTTTTTT. Translated, it gives CASSVTVTGELFF.

Turning to this clonotype: This may be a read error, as it is one base from a much larger clone. The gene calls are TRBV7-6 and TRBJ2-5, with a possible D match to TRBD1 (6 bases). The CDR3 covers 15 residues. Trimming removed 6 bases at V and 5 bases at J, with 19 bases between. Germline V gives CDR1 SGHVS, CDR2 FNYEAQ. In DNA, the CDR3 is TGTGCCAGCAGGCCAGACGGACAGTGGGGCGAGACCCAGTACTTC. The encoded protein is CASRPDGQWGETQYF.

This clonotype has a count of ten or more. The chain uses TRBV19 and TRBJ2-7; 8 bases are shared with TRBD1. The V gene's germline CDR1 is LNHDA and CDR2 SQIVND (reference sequence). The CDR3 is 13 residues long. V shed 3 bases and J 7 bases; nucleotides not matched to a gene: 5. CDR3 sequence: CASSIETGAEQYF. CDR3 DNA: TGTGCCAGTAGTATCGAGACAGGGGCTGAGCAGTACTTC.

This chain uses TRBV5-1 with TRBJ2-7; 7 bases match TRBD1. The CDR3 covers 14 residues. The V and J ends lost 0 bases and 5 bases, in that order; junction bases with no gene match: 5. From germline, CDR1 is SGHRS and CDR2 YFSETQ. The CDR3 nucleotides are TGCGCCAGCAGCTTGGCCGGGACAGCCCACGAGCAGTACTTC. Its protein product is CASSLAGTAHEQYF.

This clonotype showed up many times. CDR3 residues: CASSLSVGQTQYF. Written as DNA, the CDR3 is TGTGCCAGCAGCTTATCTGTGGGCCAGACCCAGTACTTC. The J gene is TRBJ2-5, the V gene TRBV7-3; D is ambiguous. Germline loops: CDR1 SGHTA, CDR2 FQGTGA. Trimming stripped 2 bases from V and 6 bases from J, with 10 bases between. This CDR3 is built from 13 residues.

This clonotype was recorded many times. This chain connects TRBV25-1 to TRBJ1-1; D might be TRBD1 (5 bases). The germline V gene has CDR1 MGHDK and CDR2 SYGVNS. V lost 2 bases and J 3 bases, leaving 10 bases between the germline ends. This CDR3 is 14 amino acids long. The CDR3 bases are TGTGCCAGCAGTGAAACAGGCATCGACACTGAAGCTTTCTTT. As protein: CASSETGIDTEAFF.

This clonotype was seen at least ten times. J is TRBJ1-2 and V is TRBV19; D is uncertain. The germline V and J ends were trimmed by 5 bases and 5 bases, with 6 bases remaining between them. The CDR3 has 11 residues. CDR1 LNHDA and CDR2 SQIVND come from the germline V gene (reference sequence). The CDR3 is CASSHGYGYTF. In DNA form, the CDR3 reads TGTGCCAGTAGTCACGGTTATGGCTACACCTTC. The entire variable domain, with the rest obtained from reference TRBV19 and TRBJ1-2, is as follows: DGGITQSPKYLFRKEGQNVTLSCEQNLNHDAMYWYRQDPGQGLRLIYYSQIVNDFQKGDIAEGYSVSREKKESFPLTVTSAQKNPTAFYLCASSHGYGYTFGSGTRLTVV.

This clonotype was seen only once. This may stem from a read error, because a much larger clone lies one nucleotide away. This chain joins TRBV19 and TRBJ1-6; D is perhaps TRBD1 (5 bases). Germline CDR1 reads LNHDA; CDR2 reads SQIVND (reference sequence). This CDR3 comprises 13 residues. The CDR3 is CAGSNGGNSPLHF. CDR3 nucleotide sequence: TGTGCCGGTAGTAACGGGGGGAACTCACCCCTCCACTTT.

The rearrangement joins TRBV9 to TRBJ2-7, with TRBD1 matching 9 bases. With V trimmed by 3 bases and J by 7 bases, 11 bases remained unmatched. Germline V gives CDR1 SGDLS, CDR2 YYNGEE. The CDR3 runs to 15 residues. CDR3 loop: CASSAYGTGRGEQYF. DNA of the CDR3: TGTGCCAGCAGCGCCTACGGGACAGGGCGAGGGGAGCAGTACTTC.

The chain uses TRBV25-1 and TRBJ1-1, with D unclear. Between the trimmed V and J ends, which lost 11 bases and 3 bases, there was a span of 13 bases. Looked up from germline, CDR1 is MGHDK and CDR2 is SYGVNS. CDR3 length: 12 residues. In DNA form, the CDR3 reads TGTGCCGCAGGCGGACGGTACACTGAAGCTTTCTTT. It translates to CAAGGRYTEAFF.

This clonotype showed up many times. The rearrangement links TRBV20-1 to TRBJ2-7; D unresolved. Deletions cut 0 bases from V and 0 bases from J, with 6 bases between. Germline V gene sequence: CDR1 DFQATT, CDR2 SNEGSKA (reference sequence). CDR3 length: 13 amino acids. The CDR3 is CSAREARSYEQYF. The CDR3 DNA sequence: TGCAGTGCTAGAGAGGCCCGCTCCTACGAGCAGTACTTC.

The chain employs TRBV10-3 and TRBJ2-2; tentatively, D is TRBD2 (6 bases). The CDR3 runs 17 residues. CDR1 and CDR2 from the germline V gene are ENHRY and SYGVKD. V dropped 3 bases and J dropped 1 base, with 15 bases sitting between them. The CDR3 is CAISEPTGTLNTGELFF. CDR3 DNA sequence: TGTGCCATCAGTGAACCGACCGGGACTTTGAACACCGGGGAGCTGTTTTTT.

V gene TRBV4-1 combines with J gene TRBJ2-7, with 8 bases matching TRBD2. This CDR3 has 16 amino acids. The germline CDR1 and CDR2 sequences are MGHRA and YSYEKL. V gave up 0 bases and J gave up 5 bases; unmatched junction bases: 9. CDR3 in amino acids: CASSQDAKTSDNEQYF. As DNA, the CDR3 is TGCGCCAGCAGCCAAGATGCGAAGACTAGCGACAACGAGCAGTACTTC.

On this clonotype: At one of its ends the junction is not consistent with the germline gene, which may arise from a read error. The V and J genes are TRBV9 and TRBJ1-5; 7 bases match TRBD1. The germline V gene has CDR1 SGDLS and CDR2 YYNGEE. CDR3 length equals 16 residues. CDR3 DNA: TGCGCCAGCAGCCCGAGGGGGGACAGAACCAATCAGCCCCAGCATTTT. Residues: CASSPRGDRTNQPQHF.

This clonotype was found many times. The chain is built from TRBV2 and TRBJ1-6; TRBD1 matches at 8 bases. The germline CDR1 and CDR2 sequences are SNHLY and FYNNEI. J was trimmed by 7 bases and V by 7 bases; bases with no gene match: 3. This CDR3 is built from 13 residues. The CDR3 is CASKDRDNSPLHF. The CDR3 nucleotides are TGTGCCAGCAAGGACAGGGACAATTCACCCCTCCACTTT.